This T cell receptor beta chain was obtained from a study of graft-versus-host responses after intestinal transplantation. About the research overall: Multivisceral, liver-intestinal, or isolated intestinal grafts went to recipients.

Data came from immunoSEQ multiplex PCR; TCRdb stores just in-frame clones and leaves some out. In the table there are some 39,000 clones, around 96% of which are singletons. Germline loops: CDR1 MGHRA, CDR2 YSYEKL. Germline trimming cut 3 bases from V and 4 bases from J; bases unmatched to any gene: 2. The CDR3 is made up of 14 amino acids. Study conclusions and caveats: Investigators detected GvH clones in recipient marrow, with some emerging earlier in ileum or blood.

Concerning this clone itself: The antigen is undetermined.

This specimen consisted of unstimulated CD8+ T cells sorted from spleen or lymph node cells, obtained before transplant. This TCR came from a human donor who was the organ donor for an intestinal transplant. This rearrangement joins TRBV4-1 to TRBJ1-1; 10 bases are shared with TRBD1. CDR3 coding DNA: TGCGCCAGCAGCCAGGGACAGGGGAGCACTGAAGCTTTCTTT. Protein sequence: CASSQGQGSTEAFF.